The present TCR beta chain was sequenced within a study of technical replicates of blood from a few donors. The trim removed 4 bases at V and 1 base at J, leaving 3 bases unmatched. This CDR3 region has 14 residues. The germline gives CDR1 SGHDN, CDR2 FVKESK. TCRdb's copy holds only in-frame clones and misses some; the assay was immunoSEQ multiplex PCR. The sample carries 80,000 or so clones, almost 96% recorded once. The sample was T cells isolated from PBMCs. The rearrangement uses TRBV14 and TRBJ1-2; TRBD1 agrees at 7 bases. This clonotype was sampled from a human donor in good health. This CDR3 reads CASSRTGRNYGYTF. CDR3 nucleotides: TGTGCCAGCAGCCGGACAGGTCGTAACTATGGCTACACCTTC.